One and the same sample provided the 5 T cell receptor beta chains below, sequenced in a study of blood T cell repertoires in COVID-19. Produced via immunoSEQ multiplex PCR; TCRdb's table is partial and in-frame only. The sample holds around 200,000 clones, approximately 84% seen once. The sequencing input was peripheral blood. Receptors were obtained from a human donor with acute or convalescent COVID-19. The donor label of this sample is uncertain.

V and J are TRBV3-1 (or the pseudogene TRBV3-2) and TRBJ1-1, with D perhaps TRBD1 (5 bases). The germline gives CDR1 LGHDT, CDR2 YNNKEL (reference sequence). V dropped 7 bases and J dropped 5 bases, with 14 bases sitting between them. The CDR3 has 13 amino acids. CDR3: CASTVREGTEAFF. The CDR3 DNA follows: TGTGCCAGCACCGTCCGGGAGGGGACTGAAGCTTTCTTT.

CDR3 DNA sequence: TGTGCCAGCAGCCTTACAGGGGGCGGCAATCAGCCCCAGCATTTT. Translation gives CASSLTGGGNQPQHF. The V and J genes are TRBV7-2 and TRBJ1-5, with 9 bases lining up with TRBD1. Germline lookup yields CDR1 SGHTA and CDR2 FQGNSA. The length of the CDR3 is 15 residues. V was clipped by 5 bases and J by 2 bases; unmatched bases: 4.

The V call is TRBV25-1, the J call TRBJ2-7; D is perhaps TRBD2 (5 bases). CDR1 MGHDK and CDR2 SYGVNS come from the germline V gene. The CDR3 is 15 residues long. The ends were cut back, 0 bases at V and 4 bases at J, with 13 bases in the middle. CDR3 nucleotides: TGTGCCAGCAGTGAATATCCACGGGGTGTATACGAGCAGTACTTC. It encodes CASSEYPRGVYEQYF.

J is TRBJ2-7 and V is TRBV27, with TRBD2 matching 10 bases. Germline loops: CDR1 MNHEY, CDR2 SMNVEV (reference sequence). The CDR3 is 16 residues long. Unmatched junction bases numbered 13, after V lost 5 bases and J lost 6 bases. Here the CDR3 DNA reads TGTGCCAGCAGTCTGAACTCCCTAGCGGGAGTCACCGAGCAGTACTTC. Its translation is CASSLNSLAGVTEQYF.

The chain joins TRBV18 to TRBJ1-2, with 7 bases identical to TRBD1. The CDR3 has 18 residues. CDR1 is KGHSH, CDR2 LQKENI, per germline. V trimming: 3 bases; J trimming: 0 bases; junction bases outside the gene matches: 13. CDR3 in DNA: TGTGCCAGCTCACCTGAACTTTTGGACAGGAGTTCTAACTATGGCTACACCTTC. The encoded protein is CASSPELLDRSSNYGYTF.